These 26 T cell receptor beta chains share one sample of origin, sequenced in a study of cytomegalovirus exposure and HLA in healthy donors. The primer mix had 60 Vbeta and 13 Jbeta primers. Using immunoSEQ multiplex PCR, the repertoire was profiled, and TCRdb retains in-frame clones only, with some absent. The repertoire has tens of thousands of clones, roughly nine tenths of them found once; the top ten carry about 12%. The sequenced sample consisted of PBMCs. All receptors come from a woman in her twenties or thirties in good health and CMV-seropositive.

V gene TRBV28 combines with J gene TRBJ1-4, with 7 nucleotides matching TRBD1. V lost 6 bases, J lost 4 bases, and 11 bases stayed unmatched. The CDR3 consists of 16 residues. CDR1 is MDHEN and CDR2 is SYDVKM in the germline V gene. This chain's CDR3 is CASRSVVAGGNEKLFF. The CDR3 DNA sequence: TGTGCCAGCAGGTCTGTTGTGGCAGGGGGTAATGAAAAACTGTTTTTT.

This clone was counted a single time. The genes are TRBV30 and TRBJ1-1; TRBD1 agrees at 9 bases. The CDR3 runs to 13 residues. V lost 7 bases to trimming and J lost 1 base; unmatched junction nucleotides: 4. Germline V CDR1 and CDR2: GTSNPN, SVGIG (reference sequence). The CDR3 here is CALDRGGNTEAFF. CDR3 bases: TGTGCCTTAGACAGGGGGGGGAACACTGAAGCTTTCTTT.

The chain carries TRBV15 and TRBJ1-3; D gene uncertain. The CDR3 has 13 amino acids. Trimming took off 4 bases at V and 0 bases at J, with 4 bases between the two ends. CDR1 is LNHNV, CDR2 YYDKDF, per germline (reference sequence). The CDR3 coding sequence is TGTGCCACCAGCACCCTCTCTGGAAACACCATATATTTT. The encoded protein is CATSTLSGNTIYF.

CDR3 protein: CASSPRTSGRGEQYF. In DNA form, the CDR3 reads TGTGCCAGCAGCCCCCGGACTAGCGGGAGGGGAGAGCAGTACTTC. The chain is built from TRBV7-2 and TRBJ2-7, with 15 nucleotides matching TRBD2. V dropped 5 bases and J dropped 7; count of bases not matched to a gene: 6. CDR1 and CDR2 (germline): SGHTA, FQGNSA. The CDR3 covers 15 residues.

The rearrangement joins TRBV6-6 to TRBJ1-4; the D gene is possibly TRBD1 (6 bases). CDR1 and CDR2 (germline): MNHNY, SVGAGI (reference sequence). Trimming shortened V by 5 bases and J by 7 bases, and 14 bases separated the two germline ends. The length of the CDR3 is 14 residues. CDR3 coding DNA: TGTGCCAGCAGTGGCAGGGGTGCGGCTGAAAAACTGTTTTTT. Residues: CASSGRGAAEKLFF.

The chain uses TRBV7-9 and TRBJ2-7, with TRBD2 matching over 13 bases. The CDR3 length is 16 residues. Germline CDR1 is SEHNR and CDR2 is FQNEAQ (reference sequence). Trimming at V came to 3 bases and at J to 2 bases, leaving 4 bases not matched to a gene. The CDR3 DNA follows: TGTGCCAGCAGCTTCACGACTAGCGGGAGGCCCTACGAGCAGTACTTC. Amino acid sequence: CASSFTTSGRPYEQYF.

This clone appeared a single time. V and J are TRBV27 and TRBJ2-5; 9 bases align to TRBD1. With the DNA end fitting TRBJ2-7 better, the J assignment may be wrong. This CDR3 has 14 amino acids. Germline lookup yields CDR1 MNHEY and CDR2 SMNVEV (reference sequence). This CDR3 is CASSLPGQGYEQYF. The CDR3 DNA reads as TGTGCCAGCAGCCTACCGGGACAGGGCTACGAGCAGTACTTC.

The genes are TRBV6-1 and TRBJ2-7; TRBD2 is a possible D gene (6 bases). Trimming pared 7 bases from V and 2 bases from J, leaving 12 bases between. The V gene's germline CDR1 is MNHNS and CDR2 SASEGT. The CDR3 sequence is 13 residues long. The CDR3 DNA reads TGTGCCAGCAAATTCGCGGGGACCTACGAGCAGTACTTC. Translating gives CASKFAGTYEQYF.

The chain carries TRBV19 and TRBJ2-1; TRBD1 aligns across 10 bases. V dropped 7 bases and J dropped 7; count of bases not matched to a gene: 10. Germline CDR1 is LNHDA and CDR2 is SQIVND (reference sequence). The CDR3 sequence is 15 residues long. This CDR3 is CASTPLRDRGNEQFF. Written as DNA, the CDR3 is TGTGCCAGTACGCCTCTTCGGGACAGGGGTAATGAGCAGTTCTTC. The variable domain in full, with the rest retrieved from reference TRBV19 and TRBJ2-1, is DGGITQSPKYLFRKEGQNVTLSCEQNLNHDAMYWYRQDPGQGLRLIYYSQIVNDFQKGDIAEGYSVSREKKESFPLTVTSAQKNPTAFYLCASTPLRDRGNEQFFGPGTRLTVL.

V and J are TRBV10-1 and TRBJ2-7, with D possibly being TRBD2 (5 bases). V was cut by 5 bases and J by 4 bases, with 9 bases left in between. Germline CDR1 and CDR2: WNHNN and SYGVQD (reference sequence). The CDR3 contains 12 residues. CDR3 region: CASSPGGYEQYF. Written as DNA, the CDR3 is TGCGCCAGCAGTCCCGGCGGGTACGAGCAGTACTTC.

The rearrangement joins TRBV29-1 to TRBJ2-5; 11 bases match TRBD2. Germline CDR1 reads SQVTM; CDR2 reads ANQGSEA. CDR3 length equals 16 residues. The V gene end was trimmed by 3 bases and the J gene end by 2 bases; junction bases not matched to a gene: 8. CDR3 bases: TGCAGCGTTGAGGGATTAGCGGGAGGGTCTCAAGAGACCCAGTACTTC. It translates to CSVEGLAGGSQETQYF.

This clone was found a few times. The chain joins TRBV6-1 to TRBJ2-7; 9 bases map to TRBD2. This CDR3 is 14 amino acids long. V lost 6 bases, J lost 4 bases, and 7 bases stayed unmatched. The germline V gene has CDR1 MNHNS and CDR2 SASEGT. The CDR3 DNA sequence: TGTGCCAGCAGCTATAGCGGGAGTGGGTACGAGCAGTACTTC. This gives the protein CASSYSGSGYEQYF.

The genes are TRBV30 and TRBJ1-3; D perhaps matches TRBD1 (5 bases). Germline lookup yields CDR1 GTSNPN and CDR2 SVGIG (reference sequence). Trimming removed 0 bases from V and 0 bases from J, with 12 bases in between. The CDR3 is 16 residues long. In DNA form, the CDR3 reads TGTGCCTGGAGTGTTGGGGCACCCTTCTCTGGAAACACCATATATTTT. This gives the protein CAWSVGAPFSGNTIYF.

The rearrangement joins TRBV7-6 to TRBJ1-5, with D possibly being TRBD1 (5 bases). The CDR3 runs 15 residues. V was pared by 5 bases and J by 5 bases, with 16 bases between. CDR1 is SGHVS, CDR2 FNYEAQ, per germline. As DNA, the CDR3 is TGTGCCAGCAGCGGCCAGGTCGGGGGAGATCAGCCCCAGCATTTT. Its translation: CASSGQVGGDQPQHF.

This chain joins TRBV5-1 and TRBJ1-1; the match to TRBD1 covers 8 bases. The CDR3 spans 17 residues. From germline, CDR1 is SGHRS and CDR2 YFSETQ. After removal of 0 bases from V and 0 bases from J, the junction contained 7 bases not matched to a gene. CDR3 DNA sequence: TGCGCCAGCAGCTTGGGGCAACCACAGGGGGTGAACACTGAAGCTTTCTTT. Translation: CASSLGQPQGVNTEAFF.

V is TRBV30 and J is TRBJ2-1, with 7 nucleotides matching TRBD2. CDR3 length: 20 amino acids. The J segment lost 0 bases and the V segment lost 2 bases, leaving 19 bases of the junction unmatched. Per the germline V gene, CDR1 is GTSNPN and CDR2 is SVGIG (reference sequence). The CDR3 is CAWSSGETSKSRSSYNEQFF. The CDR3 DNA reads TGTGCCTGGAGTTCGGGGGAGACTAGCAAATCTCGCTCCTCCTACAATGAGCAGTTCTTC.

This clone was detected only once. V and J are TRBV18 and TRBJ1-1; TRBD1 matches at 7 bases. Germline lookup yields CDR1 KGHSH and CDR2 LQKENI. This CDR3 spans 14 amino acids. V shed 6 bases and J 2 bases; nucleotides not matched to a gene: 6. The CDR3 sequence: CASSPQGGNTEAFF. The CDR3, as DNA: TGTGCCAGCTCCCCGCAGGGGGGTAACACTGAAGCTTTCTTT.

The chain employs TRBV11-3 and TRBJ2-5, with TRBD1 matching 7 bases. The end of the DNA aligns better with TRBJ2-7, so the J call may be wrong. CDR3 length equals 15 residues. Germline V lookup: CDR1 SGHNT, CDR2 YENEEA. The CDR3 sequence is CASSRGGVGSYEQYF. CDR3 coding DNA: TGTGCCAGCAGCCGAGGGGGCGTTGGTTCCTACGAGCAGTACTTC.

V is TRBV10-3 and J is TRBJ1-1; D gene unclear. Germline V CDR1 and CDR2: ENHRY, SYGVKD. The CDR3 runs to 13 residues. V lost 1 base to trimming and J lost 5 bases, with 8 bases between them. The CDR3 spells CAISEWEGTEAFF. The DNA of the CDR3 is TGTGCCATCAGTGAGTGGGAGGGAACTGAAGCTTTCTTT.

In this sample, this clone turned up once. The chain is built from TRBV14 and TRBJ2-1; a weak D match, TRBD2 (5 bases). V lost 0 bases to trimming and J lost 9 bases, with 9 bases between them. The CDR3 contains 13 residues. CDR1 SGHDN and CDR2 FVKESK come from the germline V gene. CDR3 in amino acids: CASSQDGRGEQFF. The CDR3 region has the DNA TGTGCCAGCAGCCAAGATGGCCGGGGTGAGCAGTTCTTC.

V and J are TRBV11-2 and TRBJ2-1, with a possible D match to TRBD2 (5 bases). The CDR3 sequence is 19 residues long. Trimming left V 1 base short and J 0 bases short, with 19 bases between. Germline V gene data show CDR1 as SGHAT and CDR2 as FQNNGV. CDR3 bases: TGTGCCAGCAGCTTAGGTCGGAGAGGGCAAGTGAGCTCCTACAATGAGCAGTTCTTC. It is translated as CASSLGRRGQVSSYNEQFF.

This clone was seen once. The chain is built from TRBV6-5 and TRBJ1-1; 7 positions agree with TRBD1. CDR1 and CDR2 from the germline V gene are MNHEY and SVGAGI. The CDR3 has 14 amino acids. The junction had 12 bases not matched to a gene; V was cut back by 9 bases and J by 5 bases. As DNA, the CDR3 is TGTGCCAGTTCCGTCGACAGGGCCAAGACTGAAGCTTTCTTT. Protein product: CASSVDRAKTEAFF.

The chain combines TRBV5-6 with TRBJ2-2, with D uncertain. Germline values: CDR1 SGHDT, CDR2 YYEEEE. The CDR3 has 15 amino acids. Trimming cost V 4 bases and J 0 bases, with 10 bases left between them. CDR3 sequence: CASSLSNSNTGELFF. CDR3 bases: TGTGCCAGCAGCCTATCTAATTCGAACACCGGGGAGCTGTTTTTT.

V usage is TRBV29-1 and J usage is TRBJ2-3; 12 nucleotides match TRBD2. V trimming: 7 bases; J trimming: 4 bases; junction bases outside the gene matches: 6. This CDR3 has 14 residues. Germline loops: CDR1 SQVTM, CDR2 ANQGSEA. The CDR3, as DNA: TGCAGCGCCGCTAGCGGGAGGGTCTCAGATACGCAGTATTTT. This gives the protein CSAASGRVSDTQYF.

V is TRBV6-5 and J is TRBJ1-1, with 7 bases that match TRBD1. Losses at the gene ends were 6 bases for V and 0 bases for J; bases not matched to a gene: 4. The CDR3 consists of 14 residues. Germline V gene data show CDR1 as MNHEY and CDR2 as SVGAGI. The CDR3 region is CASRGQELNTEAFF. The DNA for the CDR3 is TGTGCCAGCAGAGGACAGGAGCTGAACACTGAAGCTTTCTTT.

Details on this clone: An end of the junction differs from the germline gene, which may be a read error. The CDR3 region is CASGIRWGQYENIQYF. Written as DNA, the CDR3 is TGTGCCAGTGGTATTAGGTGGGGCCAGTACGAAAACATTCAGTACTTC. The rearrangement joins TRBV19 to TRBJ2-4, with D possibly matching TRBD1 (5 bases). The germline gives CDR1 LNHDA, CDR2 SQIVND (reference sequence). CDR3 length: 16 residues. Full variable domain (missing parts from reference TRBV19 and TRBJ2-4): DGGITQSPKYLFRKEGQNVTLSCEQNLNHDAMYWYRQDPGQGLRLIYYSQIVNDFQKGDIAEGYSVSREKKESFPLTVTSAQKNPTAFYLCASGIRWGQYENIQYFGAGTRLSVL.